What follows are 16 T cell receptor beta chains derived from one specimen sequenced in a study of PD-1 blockade in classical Hodgkin lymphoma. Measured with immunoSEQ multiplex PCR; TCRdb has only the in-frame clones, and not every one. The sample has under 95,000 clones; 80% to 95% are singletons. Exposure to brentuximab vedotin varied, and each patient had relapsed following autologous stem cell transplantation. The sample consisted of peripheral blood mononuclear cells (PBMCs), taken before the second cycle of nivolumab. All receptors derive from a human donor with classical Hodgkin lymphoma.

V gene TRBV6-6 combines with J gene TRBJ1-6; D is perhaps TRBD1 (6 bases). CDR1 is MNHNY and CDR2 is SVGAGI in the germline V gene (reference sequence). V lost 3 bases to trimming and J lost 9 bases, with 12 bases between them. The CDR3 is made up of 14 amino acids. The CDR3, as DNA: TGTGCCAGCAGTTATAGACAGGCAGGTTCACCCCTCCACTTT. Amino acid sequence: CASSYRQAGSPLHF.

The J gene is TRBJ2-5, the V gene TRBV6-1, with TRBD2 matching over 11 bases. Germline loops: CDR1 MNHNS, CDR2 SASEGT. The V gene end was trimmed by 6 bases and the J gene end by 1 base; junction bases not matched to a gene: 4. CDR3 length equals 15 residues. The CDR3 DNA is TGTGCCAGCAGAAGGGGGACTAGCGGCCAAGAGACCCAGTACTTC. This encodes CASRRGTSGQETQYF.

The chain carries TRBV7-9 and TRBJ2-1; D is unclear. The V gene lost 2 bases and the J gene lost 5 bases, with 10 bases spanning the gap. Germline lookup yields CDR1 SEHNR and CDR2 FQNEAQ (reference sequence). CDR3 length: 14 residues. The CDR3 loop is CASSLQLLNNEQFF. For the CDR3, the DNA is TGTGCCAGCAGCTTACAATTACTGAACAATGAGCAGTTCTTC.

The CDR3 is CASSPFGTGDTYEQYF. The CDR3 nucleotides are TGTGCCAGCTCACCATTTGGGACAGGAGATACCTACGAGCAGTACTTC. The chain joins TRBV18 to TRBJ2-7; 8 bases agree with TRBD1. The V gene's germline CDR1 is KGHSH and CDR2 LQKENI. V lost 2 bases, J lost 2 bases, and 8 bases stayed unmatched. The CDR3 runs to 16 residues.

For the CDR3, the DNA is TGTGCCATCCGACCTAGCGGGAGCTCCTACGAGCAGTACTTC. This encodes CAIRPSGSSYEQYF. The chain has TRBV6-5 and TRBJ2-7; the match to TRBD2 covers 10 bases. The CDR3 loop spans 14 amino acids. The V and J ends lost 10 bases and 0 bases, in that order; junction bases with no gene match: 6. Germline-derived CDR1 and CDR2 are MNHEY and SVGAGI.

The rearrangement uses TRBV7-9 and TRBJ2-5; TRBD2 is a possible D gene (7 bases). The assigned J gene may be wrong: the sequence end matches TRBJ2-7 better. CDR3 length equals 15 residues. Germline CDR1 SEHNR, CDR2 FQNEAQ (reference sequence). The CDR3 spells CASSLLLGGGYEQYF. The CDR3, as DNA: TGTGCCAGCAGCTTGCTGTTGGGAGGGGGCTACGAGCAGTACTTC.

The chain is built from TRBV2 and TRBJ1-4; D might be TRBD1 (5 bases). CDR1 and CDR2 from the germline V gene are SNHLY and FYNNEI. Trimming shortened V by 7 bases and J by 1 base, and 22 bases separated the two germline ends. This CDR3 has 18 residues. Here the CDR3 DNA reads TGTGCCAGCATGAAGTGGGGTTCGGGGCTTGGAACTAATGAAAAACTGTTTTTT. Translated, it gives CASMKWGSGLGTNEKLFF.

A remark on this clone: The junction differs from germline at one of its ends, possibly a read error. Here the CDR3 reads CASSLGIGSTDTQYF. The CDR3 DNA sequence: TGTGCTAGCAGCTTAGGAATCGGGAGCACAGATACGCAGTATTTT. This chain links TRBV7-7 with TRBJ2-3; no clear D. CDR3 length: 15 residues. The germline V gene encodes CDR1 SSHAT and CDR2 FNYEAQ (reference sequence).

The V and J genes are TRBV29-1 and TRBJ2-7; D is undetermined. CDR3 size: 13 residues. V gave up 4 bases and J gave up 3 bases, with 13 bases separating them. Germline lookup yields CDR1 SQVTM and CDR2 ANQGSEA. The CDR3 protein is CSVVGEHIYEQYF. In DNA, the CDR3 is TGCAGCGTTGTGGGTGAACACATCTACGAGCAGTACTTC.

V is TRBV4-1 and J is TRBJ2-7, with 7 bases identical to TRBD2. The CDR3 length is 15 residues. V lost 3 bases, J lost 4 bases, and 9 bases stayed unmatched. Germline values: CDR1 MGHRA, CDR2 YSYEKL. The CDR3 here is CASSQSPGGAYEQYF. Here the CDR3 DNA reads TGCGCCAGCAGCCAGTCTCCGGGAGGAGCTTACGAGCAGTACTTC.

The chain combines TRBV5-5 with TRBJ2-2; 10 bases fit TRBD1. From germline, CDR1 is SGHKS and CDR2 YYEKEE (reference sequence). After removal of 4 bases from V and 2 bases from J, the junction contained 5 bases not matched to a gene. The CDR3 spans 16 residues. CDR3 DNA: TGTGCCAGCAGCCGGGGACAGGGGAGAAACACCGGGGAGCTGTTTTTT. Amino acids: CASSRGQGRNTGELFF.

V usage is TRBV9 and J usage is TRBJ2-1, with TRBD2 identical over 12 bases. Germline V gives CDR1 SGDLS, CDR2 YYNGEE. With V trimmed by 4 bases and J by 9 bases, 17 bases remained unmatched. There are 18 residues in the CDR3. CDR3 coding DNA: TGTGCCAGCAGCACCTCTCAAATAGTCCTAGCGGGAGGGCCTGAGCAGTTCTTC. Translating gives CASSTSQIVLAGGPEQFF.

The gene calls are TRBV30 and TRBJ2-7, with a tentative D call TRBD1 (5 bases). CDR3 length equals 15 residues. The V gene lost 0 bases and the J gene lost 2 bases, with 14 bases spanning the gap. Germline CDR1 and CDR2: GTSNPN and SVGIG (reference sequence). CDR3 loop: CAWSVGAGKTYEQYF. CDR3 nucleotides: TGTGCCTGGAGTGTTGGGGCAGGGAAGACCTACGAGCAGTACTTC.

V and J are TRBV28 and TRBJ2-5; the match to TRBD1 covers 8 bases. Germline assignment: CDR1 MDHEN and CDR2 SYDVKM. The CDR3 covers 14 residues. J gave up 5 bases and V 3 bases, and 5 bases lay outside the gene matches. The CDR3 protein is CASSFWGDRETQYF. The CDR3 DNA sequence: TGTGCCAGCAGTTTTTGGGGGGACAGGGAGACCCAGTACTTC. Full variable domain (remainder filled in from reference TRBV28 and TRBJ2-5): DVKVTQSSRYLVKRTGEKVFLECVQDMDHENMFWYRQDPGLGLRLIYFSYDVKMKEKGDIPEGYSVSREKKERFSLILESASTNQTSMYLCASSFWGDRETQYFGPGTRLLVL.

The chain uses TRBV27 and TRBJ1-5; weak D call: TRBD1 (6 bases). This CDR3 spans 15 amino acids. Germline assignment: CDR1 MNHEY and CDR2 SMNVEV (reference sequence). V lost 3 bases to trimming and J lost 0 bases, with 9 bases between them. In DNA form, the CDR3 reads TGTGCCAGCAGTTTTACGGGGGCTAGCAATCAGCCCCAGCATTTT. It encodes CASSFTGASNQPQHF.

This clone was seen only once. The V gene is TRBV7-9, the J gene TRBJ2-7; 10 bases map to TRBD1. V dropped 3 bases and J dropped 2; count of bases not matched to a gene: 4. The germline V gene has CDR1 SEHNR and CDR2 FQNEAQ (reference sequence). The CDR3 totals 15 residues. The CDR3 nucleotides are TGTGCCAGCAGCTTCCGGGACAGGGGAACCTACGAGCAGTACTTC. This translates into CASSFRDRGTYEQYF.